This T cell receptor beta chain appears in the sequencing data of a study of blood T cell repertoires in COVID-19. On the study more broadly: Sites across the United States, Italy and Spain contributed samples from acute and convalescent COVID-19. Sources were T cells, B-cell-depleted T cells, or PBMCs; the material itself was cDNA or gDNA.

Germline V gives CDR1 GTSNPN, CDR2 SVGIG (reference sequence). The CDR3 contains 14 residues. Trimming took 0 bases from V and 6 from J; bases not matched to a gene: 7. Under the authors' procedure: From reference gene primer amplification, estimates of nucleated cell counts were derived. Profiled with immunoSEQ multiplex PCR; TCRdb holds only in-frame clones, not every one. Clonal size and the V and J genes are those of that table, whereas D and trimming came from the DNA. The table shows over 15,000 clones, with over 70% occurring only once. The TCR sequence derives from a man older than 75 with acute or convalescent COVID-19. J is TRBJ1-2 and V is TRBV30; 7 bases are shared with TRBD1. The sample was peripheral blood. For the CDR3, the DNA is TGTGCCTGGAGTGTCAGGGGGTTGTGGCATGGCTACACCTTC. Its protein product is CAWSVRGLWHGYTF.